This record looks at one TCR beta chain sequence and its context. This sample was taken from a study of blood T cell repertoires in COVID-19. Whole-study context: Sites across the United States, Italy and Spain contributed samples from acute and convalescent COVID-19. Sources were T cells, B-cell-depleted T cells, or PBMCs; the material itself was cDNA or gDNA.

Germline V lookup: CDR1 MNHEY, CDR2 SMNVEV (reference sequence). CDR3 length equals 15 residues. The J segment lost 6 bases and the V segment lost 4 bases, leaving 5 bases of the junction unmatched. Authors' analysis steps: Amplification with reference gene primers provided the estimates of nucleated cell counts. Sequencing used immunoSEQ multiplex PCR; TCRdb keeps in-frame clones, though not all of them. The V and J calls and clone size were taken over from that table, and D and trimming were inferred from the DNA. The data hold some 180,000 clones, with about 80% observed a single time. Sequencing was done on a sample of peripheral blood. The chain employs TRBV27 and TRBJ1-6; 8 bases map to TRBD1. The sequence derives from a human donor in a cohort sampled during active COVID-19. CDR3: CASSSRQGLNSPLHF. CDR3 nucleotides: TGTGCCAGCAGTTCAAGACAGGGGCTTAATTCACCCCTCCACTTT.